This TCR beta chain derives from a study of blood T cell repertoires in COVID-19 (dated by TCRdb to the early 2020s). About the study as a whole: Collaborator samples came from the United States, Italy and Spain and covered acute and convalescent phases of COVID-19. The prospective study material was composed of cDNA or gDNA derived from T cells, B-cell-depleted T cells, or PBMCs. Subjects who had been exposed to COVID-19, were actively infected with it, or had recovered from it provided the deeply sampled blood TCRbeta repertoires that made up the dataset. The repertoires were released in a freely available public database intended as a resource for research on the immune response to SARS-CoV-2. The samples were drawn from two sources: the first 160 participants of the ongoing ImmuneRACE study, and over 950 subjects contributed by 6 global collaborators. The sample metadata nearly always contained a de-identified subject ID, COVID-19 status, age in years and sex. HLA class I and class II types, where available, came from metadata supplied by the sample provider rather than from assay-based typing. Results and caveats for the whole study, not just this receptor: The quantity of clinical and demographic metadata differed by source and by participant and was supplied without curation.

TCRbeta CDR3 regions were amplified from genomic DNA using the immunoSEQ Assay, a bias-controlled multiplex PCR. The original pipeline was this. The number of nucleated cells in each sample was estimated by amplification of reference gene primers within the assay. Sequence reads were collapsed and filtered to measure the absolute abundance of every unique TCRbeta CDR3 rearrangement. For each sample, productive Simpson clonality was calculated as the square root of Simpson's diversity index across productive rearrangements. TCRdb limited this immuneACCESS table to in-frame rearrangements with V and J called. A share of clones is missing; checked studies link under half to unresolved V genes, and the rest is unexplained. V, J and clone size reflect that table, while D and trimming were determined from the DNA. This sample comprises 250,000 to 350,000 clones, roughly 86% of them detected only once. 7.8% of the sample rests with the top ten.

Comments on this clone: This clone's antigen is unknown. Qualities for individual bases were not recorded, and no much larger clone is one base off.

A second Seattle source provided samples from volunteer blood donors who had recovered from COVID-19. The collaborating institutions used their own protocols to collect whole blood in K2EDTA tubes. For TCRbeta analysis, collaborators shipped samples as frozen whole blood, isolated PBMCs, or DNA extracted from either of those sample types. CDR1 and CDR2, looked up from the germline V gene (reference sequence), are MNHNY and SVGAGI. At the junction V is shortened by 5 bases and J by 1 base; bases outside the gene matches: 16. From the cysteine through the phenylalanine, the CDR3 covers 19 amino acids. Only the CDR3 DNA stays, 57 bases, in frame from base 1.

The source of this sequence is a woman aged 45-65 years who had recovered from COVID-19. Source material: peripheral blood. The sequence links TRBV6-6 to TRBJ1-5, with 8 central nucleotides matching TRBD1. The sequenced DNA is TGTGCCAGCAGTCGAAGGTCAGGGGGCCTTGGCTTGAGCAATCAGCCCCAGCATTTT. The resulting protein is CASSRRSGGLGLSNQPQHF.